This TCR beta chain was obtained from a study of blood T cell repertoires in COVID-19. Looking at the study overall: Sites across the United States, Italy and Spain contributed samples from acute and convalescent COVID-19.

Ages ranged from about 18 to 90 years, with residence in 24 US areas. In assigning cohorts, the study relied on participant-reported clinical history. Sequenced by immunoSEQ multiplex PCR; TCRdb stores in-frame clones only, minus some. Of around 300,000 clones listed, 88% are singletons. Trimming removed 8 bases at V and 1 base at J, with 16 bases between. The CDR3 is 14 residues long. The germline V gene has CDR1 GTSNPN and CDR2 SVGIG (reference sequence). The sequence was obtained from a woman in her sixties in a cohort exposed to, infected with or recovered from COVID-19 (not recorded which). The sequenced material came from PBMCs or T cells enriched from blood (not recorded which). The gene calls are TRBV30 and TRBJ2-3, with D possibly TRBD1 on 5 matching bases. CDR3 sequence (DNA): TGTGCCCGCGAAGGGGCCTTCGGCACAGATACGCAGTATTTT. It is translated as CAREGAFGTDTQYF.